These 32 T cell receptor beta chains originate from one sample sequenced in a study of cytomegalovirus exposure and HLA in healthy donors. Amplification used 60 Vbeta primers and 13 Jbeta primers. The table came from immunoSEQ multiplex PCR; TCRdb's copy has only in-frame clones and leaves some out. The table lists hundreds of thousands of clones, approximately 80% of them singletons. Material: PBMCs. The source is a boy younger than 10 in good health and CMV-seronegative.

Concerning this clone: This same CDR3 is encoded by further DNA sequences in the sample. V and J are TRBV18 and TRBJ2-6; D unresolved. The CDR3 is 15 amino acids. V shed 3 bases and J shed 1 base, with 7 bases lying between them. Germline V lookup: CDR1 KGHSH, CDR2 LQKENI. CDR3 sequence: CASSPPRSGANVLTF. In DNA form, the CDR3 reads TGTGCCAGCTCACCCCCGAGGTCTGGGGCCAACGTCCTGACTTTC.

This clone was observed a single time. The rearrangement links TRBV5-4 to TRBJ2-1; unclear D gene. Germline-derived CDR1 and CDR2 are SGHNT and YYREEE (reference sequence). Trimming shortened V by 2 bases and J by 12 bases, and 12 bases separated the two germline ends. The CDR3 sequence is 12 residues long. CDR3: CASSFSPRVQFF. In nucleotides, the CDR3 is TGTGCCAGCAGCTTTTCACCGCGAGTGCAGTTCTTC.

This chain uses TRBV2 with TRBJ1-5; D remains unclear. Germline CDR1 and CDR2: SNHLY and FYNNEI. CDR3 size: 13 residues. The V and J ends lost 6 bases and 5 bases respectively, with 11 bases between them. The CDR3 loop is CASRLSEDQPQHF. CDR3 DNA: TGTGCCAGCAGATTAAGTGAGGATCAGCCCCAGCATTTT.

The chain employs TRBV29-1 and TRBJ1-2, with TRBD1 as a possible D gene (5 bases). This CDR3 region has 12 residues. Looked up from germline, CDR1 is SQVTM and CDR2 is ANQGSEA. Trimming removed 2 bases at V and 8 bases at J, with 12 bases between. CDR3: CSVESLGRGYTF. DNA for the CDR3: TGCAGCGTTGAAAGTTTGGGGCGCGGCTACACCTTC.

The chain carries TRBV19 and TRBJ2-5; 9 nucleotides match TRBD1. Trimming removed 1 base from V and 6 bases from J; junction bases left unmatched: 6. The CDR3 is 15 amino acids. Germline CDR1 LNHDA, CDR2 SQIVND (reference sequence). The CDR3 nucleotides read TGTGCCAGTAGTATAGCACAGGGGGCCGCGCAGACCCAGTACTTC. It is translated as CASSIAQGAAQTQYF.

V is TRBV29-1 and J is TRBJ2-7; 13 bases align to TRBD2. This CDR3 region has 21 residues. The V and J ends lost 3 bases and 7 bases, in that order; junction bases with no gene match: 27. Per the germline V gene, CDR1 is SQVTM and CDR2 is ANQGSEA. The CDR3: CSVEVYGTGSGTSGVDGEQYF. CDR3 in DNA: TGCAGCGTTGAGGTGTACGGTACCGGGAGTGGGACTAGCGGGGTAGACGGGGAGCAGTACTTC.

This chain joins TRBV27 and TRBJ2-2; 8 positions agree with TRBD1. Germline V lookup: CDR1 MNHEY, CDR2 SMNVEV (reference sequence). V lost 4 bases and J lost 4; bases outside the gene matches: 5. The CDR3 totals 15 residues. CDR3 nucleotide sequence: TGTGCCAGCAGTTCTCGAACAGGGGGCACCGGGGAGCTGTTTTTT. Its protein is CASSSRTGGTGELFF.

The J gene is TRBJ2-5, the V gene TRBV27, with 7 bases aligning to TRBD1. Germline V gene data show CDR1 as MNHEY and CDR2 as SMNVEV (reference sequence). This CDR3 comprises 17 residues. V lost 7 bases and J lost 0; bases outside the gene matches: 14. CDR3 sequence: CASMRGPRRGHQETQYF. In DNA form, the CDR3 reads TGTGCCAGCATGAGGGGGCCACGGCGTGGACACCAAGAGACCCAGTACTTC.

J is TRBJ2-5 and V is TRBV7-2, with 8 positions matching TRBD2. The germline V gene encodes CDR1 SGHTA and CDR2 FQGNSA. The CDR3 has 15 residues. The V gene end was trimmed by 4 bases and the J gene end by 4 bases; junction bases not matched to a gene: 8. CDR3 DNA sequence: TGTGCCAGCAGCTCTCTAGCGGGTGACCTAGAGACCCAGTACTTC. This encodes CASSSLAGDLETQYF. The whole variable domain, remainder taken from reference TRBV7-2 and TRBJ2-5, is GAGVSQSPSNKVTEKGKDVELRCDPISGHTALYWYRQSLGQGLEFLIYFQGNSAPDKSGLPSDRFSAERTGGSVSTLTIQRTQQEDSAVYLCASSSLAGDLETQYFGPGTRLLVL.

The gene calls are TRBV7-2 and TRBJ2-7; 12 bases are a match to TRBD2. The ends lost 5 bases at V and 3 bases at J; junction bases unmatched: 8. From germline, CDR1 is SGHTA and CDR2 FQGNSA. CDR3 length: 16 amino acids. CDR3 amino acids: CASSRAGLAGNYEQYF. The DNA of the CDR3 is TGTGCCAGCAGCCGGGCTGGACTAGCGGGAAACTACGAGCAGTACTTC.

The genes are TRBV6-5 and TRBJ1-2; 8 bases map to TRBD1. J was trimmed by 6 bases and V by 2 bases; bases with no gene match: 2. CDR1 and CDR2 (germline): MNHEY, SVGAGI. There are 13 residues in the CDR3. For the CDR3, the DNA is TGTGCCAGCAGTTACACCAGGGGGCATGGCTACACCTTC. It yields the protein CASSYTRGHGYTF.

The chain employs TRBV27 and TRBJ1-5; unclear D gene. The germline gives CDR1 MNHEY, CDR2 SMNVEV (reference sequence). CDR3 length: 15 amino acids. V shed 2 bases and J shed 0 bases, with 8 bases lying between them. The CDR3, as DNA: TGTGCCAGCAGTTTAATGTCGGGTAGCAATCAGCCCCAGCATTTT. Amino acids: CASSLMSGSNQPQHF.

There are a few counts of this clone. The J gene is TRBJ2-2, the V gene TRBV5-1; D not certain. The CDR3 has 15 amino acids. Trimming left V 0 bases short and J 2 bases short, with 8 bases between. Germline V gene data show CDR1 as SGHRS and CDR2 as YFSETQ. The CDR3 DNA reads TGCGCCAGCAGCTTGGTCCCAGAAAACACCGGGGAGCTGTTTTTT. It yields the protein CASSLVPENTGELFF.

The chain uses TRBV4-2 and TRBJ2-1, with a weak D call TRBD2 (7 bases). This CDR3 region has 15 residues. The V and J ends lost 0 bases and 8 bases respectively, with 14 bases between them. From germline, CDR1 is LGHNA and CDR2 YNFKEQ. The CDR3 here is CASSQEGGESHEQFF. The DNA for the CDR3 is TGTGCCAGCAGCCAAGAAGGGGGGGAGTCCCATGAGCAGTTCTTC.

V gene TRBV11-2 combines with J gene TRBJ2-7; D not certain. Germline CDR1 reads SGHAT; CDR2 reads FQNNGV. This CDR3 has 11 amino acids. Deletions cut 2 bases from V and 6 bases from J, with 5 bases between. The CDR3 DNA reads as TGTGCCAGCAGCTTACCGGGCGAGCAGTACTTC. This encodes CASSLPGEQYF.

The V call is TRBV9, the J call TRBJ2-5, with D tentatively TRBD1 (5 bases). This CDR3 has 15 amino acids. Deletions cut 0 bases from V and 5 bases from J, with 14 bases between. The germline V gene encodes CDR1 SGDLS and CDR2 YYNGEE. The CDR3 protein is CASSVGAGQGETQYF. CDR3 bases: TGTGCCAGCAGCGTAGGGGCAGGGCAGGGCGAGACCCAGTACTTC. Full variable domain (missing parts from reference TRBV9 and TRBJ2-5): DSGVTQTPKHLITATGQRVTLRCSPRSGDLSVYWYQQSLDQGLQFLIQYYNGEERAKGNILERFSAQQFPDLHSELNLSSLELGDSALYFCASSVGAGQGETQYFGPGTRLLVL.

The rearrangement joins TRBV12-5 to TRBJ1-6; TRBD1 matches 7 bases. This CDR3 contains 16 residues. V lost 3 bases to trimming and J lost 5 bases; unmatched junction nucleotides: 7. From germline, CDR1 is LGHNT and CDR2 FRNRAP. The CDR3 loop reads CASGFNRGGDNSPLHF. The CDR3 nucleotides are TGTGCTAGTGGTTTTAACAGGGGTGGGGATAATTCACCCCTCCACTTT.

CDR3 in amino acids: CASSTKQGREQYF. CDR3 in DNA: TGTGCCAGTAGTACAAAACAGGGGCGCGAGCAGTACTTC. V and J are TRBV19 and TRBJ2-7, with TRBD1 identical over 7 bases. The CDR3 has 13 residues. The V and J ends lost 4 bases and 6 bases, in that order; junction bases with no gene match: 6. Germline loops: CDR1 LNHDA, CDR2 SQIVND (reference sequence).

This clone was seen once. This chain uses TRBV4-2 with TRBJ2-5; D is perhaps TRBD2 (5 bases). Between the trimmed V and J ends, which lost 1 base and 1 base, there was a span of 10 bases. Germline V gene data show CDR1 as LGHNA and CDR2 as YNFKEQ. There are 15 residues in the CDR3. CDR3 residues: CASSQGLTVQETQYF. The CDR3 DNA sequence: TGTGCCAGCAGCCAAGGACTAACCGTCCAAGAGACCCAGTACTTC.

The chain is built from TRBV5-5 and TRBJ1-2; TRBD1 might be the D (6 bases). The germline gives CDR1 SGHKS, CDR2 YYEKEE (reference sequence). Trimming stripped 0 bases from V and 2 bases from J, with 14 bases between. This CDR3 region has 16 residues. In DNA, the CDR3 is TGTGCCAGCAGCTTGGCCGGGGGGGGCCCCAACTATGGCTACACCTTC. Translated: CASSLAGGGPNYGYTF.

J is TRBJ2-1 and V is TRBV5-1; 8 bases map to TRBD1. J was trimmed by 6 bases and V by 8 bases; bases with no gene match: 4. The CDR3 runs to 12 residues. Germline-derived CDR1 and CDR2 are SGHRS and YFSETQ. For the CDR3, the DNA is TGCGCCAGTAGAACAGGGGGCAATGAGCAGTTCTTC. It codes for CASRTGGNEQFF.

J is TRBJ2-3 and V is TRBV4-1; 10 positions agree with TRBD2. V shed 0 bases, J shed 5 bases, and the junction held 14 bases outside the gene matches. This CDR3 is 19 amino acids long. Per the germline V gene, CDR1 is MGHRA and CDR2 is YSYEKL. CDR3 nucleotide sequence: TGCGCCAGCAGCCAAGATGCTAGCGGGAGAGGTGGAGGTAGAGATACGCAGTATTTT. This translates into CASSQDASGRGGGRDTQYF.

This chain joins TRBV5-6 and TRBJ2-7, with TRBD1 matching over 9 bases. There are 16 residues in the CDR3. V gave up 0 bases and J gave up 0 bases; unmatched junction bases: 4. Germline CDR1 is SGHDT and CDR2 is YYEEEE. The CDR3 DNA reads as TGTGCCAGCAGCTTGGGGACAGGGGTGAGCTCCTACGAGCAGTACTTC. It codes for CASSLGTGVSSYEQYF.

The chain has TRBV13 and TRBJ2-5, with 8 bases fitting TRBD1. The J call may be in error: the DNA end matches TRBJ2-7 better. This CDR3 spans 15 amino acids. The germline gives CDR1 PRHDT, CDR2 FYEKMQ (reference sequence). CDR3 coding DNA: TGTGCCAGCAGCTCAGGGGGCGGGGTATCCTACGAGCAGTACTTC. Translated, it gives CASSSGGGVSYEQYF.

The rearrangement links TRBV5-4 to TRBJ2-5, with a weak D call TRBD1 (6 bases). The germline V gene encodes CDR1 SGHNT and CDR2 YYREEE (reference sequence). Trimming pared 4 bases from V and 2 bases from J, leaving 12 bases between. The CDR3 runs 14 residues. CDR3 in amino acids: CASSLATGQETQYF. In nucleotides, the CDR3 is TGTGCCAGCAGCCTCGCGACAGGTCAAGAGACCCAGTACTTC. Supplemented by reference TRBV5-4 and TRBJ2-5, the full variable domain reads ETGVTQSPTHLIKTRGQQVTLRCSSQSGHNTVSWYQQALGQGPQFIFQYYREEENGRGNFPPRFSGLQFPNYSSELNVNALELDDSALYLCASSLATGQETQYFGPGTRLLVL.

The chain couples TRBV6-9 to TRBJ2-7; 13 bases fit TRBD2. The junction had 10 bases not matched to a gene; V was cut back by 6 bases and J by 5 bases. Germline CDR1 is MNHGY and CDR2 is SVAAGI. The CDR3 consists of 16 residues. The CDR3 reads CASSPGLAGDGNEQYF. Here the CDR3 DNA reads TGTGCCAGCAGCCCCGGACTAGCGGGAGATGGCAACGAGCAGTACTTC.

The genes are TRBV6-1 and TRBJ1-6; 8 bases are shared with TRBD1. V lost 0 bases to trimming and J lost 0 bases; unmatched junction nucleotides: 13. Germline-derived CDR1 and CDR2 are MNHNS and SASEGT. The CDR3 contains 21 residues. In nucleotides, the CDR3 is TGTGCCAGCAGTGAAGCGCCGAACAGGGGGTATATGGGCTCCTATAATTCACCCCTCCACTTT. This sequence encodes CASSEAPNRGYMGSYNSPLHF.

This clone came up once. V usage is TRBV10-3 and J usage is TRBJ1-3; no firm D call. This CDR3 has 13 amino acids. The germline gives CDR1 ENHRY, CDR2 SYGVKD. V lost 6 bases and J lost 4, with 10 bases in between. The CDR3 DNA sequence: TGTGCCATCAGCCATGCGGTAGGAAACACCATATATTTT. This encodes CAISHAVGNTIYF.

The chain carries TRBV6-1 and TRBJ1-2; 10 bases agree with TRBD1. The CDR3 covers 15 residues. Per the germline V gene, CDR1 is MNHNS and CDR2 is SASEGT. J was trimmed by 7 bases and V by 4 bases; bases with no gene match: 9. The DNA for the CDR3 is TGTGCCAGCAGTGCCTTCGACAGGGGGCAAGGTGGCTACACCTTC. This sequence encodes CASSAFDRGQGGYTF.

The rearrangement links TRBV6-1 to TRBJ2-5; tentative D call: TRBD2 (7 bases). The CDR3 is 16 amino acids. Germline V gives CDR1 MNHNS, CDR2 SASEGT. The V end was cut by 4 bases, the J end by 4 bases, with 19 bases between. CDR3 loop: CASSVTWGGSGETQYF. The CDR3 DNA follows: TGTGCCAGCAGTGTCACCTGGGGGGGCTCGGGAGAGACCCAGTACTTC.

This clone occurred a few times. The chain recombines TRBV27 with TRBJ1-1, with TRBD1 matching 7 bases. V trimming: 5 bases; J trimming: 0 bases; junction bases outside the gene matches: 12. The CDR3 extends over 17 amino acids. CDR1 is MNHEY and CDR2 is SMNVEV in the germline V gene (reference sequence). In DNA form, the CDR3 reads TGTGCCAGCAGTCTATTACAGGGGCGCGGGATGAACACTGAAGCTTTCTTT. As protein: CASSLLQGRGMNTEAFF.

The rearrangement joins TRBV4-2 to TRBJ2-1, with 13 bases lining up with TRBD2. CDR1 LGHNA and CDR2 YNFKEQ come from the germline V gene. This CDR3 region has 16 residues. With 4 bases clipped from V and 14 bases from J, the junction kept 14 bases outside the gene matches. The CDR3 region is CASSLSGTSGTRREFF. CDR3 nucleotides: TGTGCCAGCAGCCTCTCCGGGACTAGCGGGACCCGTAGGGAGTTCTTC.